This is a list of T cell receptor beta chains from one sample in a study of naive and memory T cell subsets. TCRdb reprocessed the UMI-ligation and nested PCR reads with MiXCR, giving one entry per CDR3 protein. Among about 120,000 distinct CDR3 sequences, just over 35% were seen once, and the ten largest hold approximately 0.87%. The specimen was central memory CD4+ T cells from blood. Every receptor here comes from a human donor in good health. Each CDR3 is given with its conserved first and last residue. D genes are given only for firm matches. Expanded clones are given a class, and other clones once, few, many or no size at all.

>TRBV7-8|TRBJ1-6|TRBD1|few
CASSQTGGNSPLHF
TGTGCCAGCAGCCAAACAGGGGGCAATTCACCCCTCCACTTT
>TRBV18|TRBJ1-4|-|few
CASSPGSEKLFF
TGTGCCAGCTCACCGGGGAGTGAAAAACTGTTTTTT
>TRBV3-1|TRBJ1-5|-|-
CASSQGQSNQPQHF
TGTGCCAGCAGCCAGGGTCAGAGCAATCAGCCCCAGCATTTT
>TRBV14|TRBJ2-5|-|few
CASSQGLPGRTQYF
TGTGCCAGCAGCCAAGGTTTGCCGGGGCGGACCCAGTACTTC
>TRBV7-3|TRBJ2-1|-|few
CASSQSTGNEQFF
TGTGCCAGCAGCCAATCGACTGGAAATGAGCAGTTCTTC
>TRBV27|TRBJ2-7|-|-
CASRVGYEQYF
TGTGCCAGCAGGGTGGGGTACGAGCAGTACTTC
>TRBV20-1|TRBJ2-7|TRBD2|-
CSARMTWASGKATYEQYF
TGCAGTGCTAGAATGACTTGGGCTAGCGGGAAAGCCACCTACGAGCAGTACTTC
>TRBV28|TRBJ1-1|-|-
CASSLNPPGSAAEAFF
TGTGCCAGCAGTTTAAACCCTCCAGGGTCGGCGGCTGAAGCTTTCTTT
>TRBV29-1|TRBJ2-1|-|once
CSVGSGLPF
TGCAGCGTTGGGTCGGGGCTTCCCTTC
>TRBV10-3|TRBJ2-1|-|many
CAISESNPLVNEQFF
TGTGCCATCAGTGAGTCGAACCCGTTGGTCAATGAGCAGTTCTTC
>TRBV7-2|TRBJ1-6|TRBD1|-
CASRGQGKTPLHF
TGTGCCAGCAGGGGACAGGGGAAGACACCCCTCCACTTT
>TRBV4-2|TRBJ2-1|TRBD2|-
CASSQEDPTSGSPNEQFF
TGTGCCAGCAGCCAAGAAGACCCAACTAGCGGGAGCCCGAATGAGCAGTTCTTC
>TRBV6-1|TRBJ1-5|-|-
CASSFGVSNQPQHF
TGTGCCAGCAGTTTCGGGGTTAGCAATCAGCCCCAGCATTTT